This TCR beta chain originates from a study of tumor-infiltrating lymphocytes in primary liver carcinoma. Germline DNA was also extracted, with blood RNA taken from unsorted whole blood. In the case of this clonotype: At one of its ends the junction is not consistent with the germline gene, which may arise from a read error.

The length of the CDR3 is 16 residues. Synthesis of TCR beta cDNA was carried out from 450 to 650 ng total RNA with a constant-region primer. Construction of TCR beta libraries relied on three successive nested multiplex PCR rounds employing slightly modified ARM-PCR. The first two PCR rounds used TRBV1-TRBV30 primers with a Cbeta primer, 10 cycles each. MiXCR was run by TCRdb on the multiplex PCR reads, yielding one entry per CDR3 protein. Of approximately 330,000 distinct CDR3 sequences in the sample, 65% were seen once. The sample was peripheral blood. The receptor comes from a man between 35 and 55 years old with primary liver carcinoma and hepatitis B virus infection. The chain couples TRBV12-3 or TRBV12-4 to TRBJ2-1, with 11 bases that match TRBD2. The CDR3 nucleotides read TGTGCCAGCACCCCTGTAGCGGGAGGGCCAGGCAATGGGCAGTTCTTC. Protein product: CASTPVAGGPGNGQFF.